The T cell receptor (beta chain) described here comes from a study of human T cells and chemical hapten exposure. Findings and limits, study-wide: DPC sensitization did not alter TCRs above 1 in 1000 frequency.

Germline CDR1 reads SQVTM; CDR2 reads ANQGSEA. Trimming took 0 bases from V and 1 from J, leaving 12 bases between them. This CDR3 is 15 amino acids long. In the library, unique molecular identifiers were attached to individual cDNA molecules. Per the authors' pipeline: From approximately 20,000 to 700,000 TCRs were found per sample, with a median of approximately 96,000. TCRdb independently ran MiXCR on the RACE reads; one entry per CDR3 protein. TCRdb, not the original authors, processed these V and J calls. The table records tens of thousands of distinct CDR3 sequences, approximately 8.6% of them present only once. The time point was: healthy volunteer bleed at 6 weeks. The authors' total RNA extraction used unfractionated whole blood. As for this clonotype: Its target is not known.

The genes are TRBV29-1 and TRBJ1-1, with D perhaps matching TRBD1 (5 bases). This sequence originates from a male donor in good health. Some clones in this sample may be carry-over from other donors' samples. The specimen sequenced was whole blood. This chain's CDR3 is CSVEDPGRTNTEAFF. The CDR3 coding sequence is TGCAGCGTTGAAGACCCGGGACGGACGAACACTGAAGCTTTCTTT.